The next 24 T cell receptor beta chains were all read from a single sample in a study of CD8 T cells in ankylosing spondylitis. Via MiXCR, TCRdb re-called the 5' RACE reads, giving one row per CDR3 protein. The sample lists a few hundred thousand distinct CDR3 sequences; 9.5% to 12% were seen once. The specimen was blood, either unsorted or a sorted T cell fraction (not recorded which). These receptor sequences come from a male donor with ankylosing spondylitis or in good health (not recorded which).

The chain combines TRBV12-3 or TRBV12-4 with TRBJ1-1; 8 bases match TRBD1. V gave up 5 bases and J gave up 6 bases; unmatched junction bases: 2. The CDR3 contains 12 residues. The CDR3 coding sequence is TGTGCCAGCAGTATGGACAGGGCTGAAGCTTTCTTT. Its protein is CASSMDRAEAFF.

This clonotype was recorded a few times. This chain uses TRBV7-8 with TRBJ2-7; TRBD1 matches at 8 bases. V was pared by 3 bases and J by 5 bases, with 15 bases of the junction left unmatched. This CDR3 is built from 17 residues. Germline V gene lookup returns CDR1 SGHVS and CDR2 FQNEAQ. This CDR3 is CASSFFGLGQGRDEQYF. The CDR3 coding sequence is TGTGCCAGCAGCTTTTTTGGGCTAGGACAGGGTAGGGACGAGCAGTACTTC. The variable domain in full, completed from reference TRBV7-8 and TRBJ2-7, reads GAGVSQSPRYKVAKRGQDVALRCDPISGHVSLFWYQQALGQGPEFLTYFQNEAQLDKSGLPSDRFFAERPEGSVSTLKIQRTQQEDSAVYLCASSFFGLGQGRDEQYFGPGTRLTVT.

This clonotype was picked up many times. The V call is TRBV7-2, the J call TRBJ2-3, with D unclear. CDR3 length: 17 residues. Between the trimmed V and J ends, which lost 0 bases and 0 bases, there was a span of 13 bases. Germline-derived CDR1 and CDR2 are SGHTA and FQGNSA. The CDR3 bases are TGTGCCAGCAGCTTAGCTCGGTGGCAAATAAGCACAGATACGCAGTATTTT. Protein product: CASSLARWQISTDTQYF.

This clonotype was observed many times. This rearrangement joins TRBV5-1 to TRBJ2-7; D tentatively reads TRBD1 or TRBD2 (5 bases each). The CDR3 sequence is 15 residues long. With 2 bases removed from V and 0 bases from J, the gap between germline ends came to 12 bases. Germline lookup yields CDR1 SGHRS and CDR2 YFSETQ. The CDR3 nucleotides are TGCGCCAGCAGCTTAGACGGGGCGATCTCCTACGAGCAGTACTTC. Encoded protein: CASSLDGAISYEQYF.

This clonotype was picked up a small number of times. The chain uses TRBV29-1 and TRBJ2-5; 7 bases align to TRBD1. Per the germline V gene, CDR1 is SQVTM and CDR2 is ANQGSEA. The CDR3 runs 14 residues. The J segment lost 2 bases and the V segment lost 3 bases, leaving 6 bases of the junction unmatched. In DNA, the CDR3 is TGCAGCGTTGAGGAACAGGGGAGACAAGAGACCCAGTACTTC. It is translated as CSVEEQGRQETQYF.

This clonotype has more than one count but fewer than ten. The chain uses TRBV3-1 and TRBJ1-4; the D gene is possibly TRBD1 (5 bases). This CDR3 comprises 17 residues. With 3 bases removed from V and 8 bases from J, the gap between germline ends came to 22 bases. Germline V lookup: CDR1 LGHDT, CDR2 YNNKEL (reference sequence). The CDR3 DNA reads as TGTGCCAGCAGCCAGGGGACGACGGGTGGGTTATACGAAAAACTGTTTTTT. This codes for CASSQGTTGGLYEKLFF.

This clonotype showed up just a few times. This CDR3 is CASSQKRGVVETQYF. The CDR3 DNA is TGTGCCAGCAGTCAGAAGCGGGGAGTCGTGGAGACCCAGTACTTC. The rearrangement links TRBV6-2 or TRBV6-3 to TRBJ2-5, with 7 bases aligning to TRBD2. This CDR3 comprises 15 residues. Germline assignment: CDR1 MNHEY and CDR2 SVGEGT. The V segment lost 5 bases and the J segment 5 bases; nucleotides outside the gene matches: 11.

V is TRBV7-3 and J is TRBJ2-2, with D possibly matching TRBD2 (5 bases). Trimming stripped 4 bases from V and 1 base from J, with 10 bases between. This CDR3 has 15 amino acids. The germline V gene encodes CDR1 SGHTA and CDR2 FQGTGA. CDR3 sequence: CASSSGVMNTGELFF. CDR3 bases: TGTGCCAGCAGCTCCGGGGTCATGAACACCGGGGAGCTGTTTTTT.

The chain has TRBV28 and TRBJ2-1; weak D call: TRBD1 (5 bases). Germline-derived CDR1 and CDR2 are MDHEN and SYDVKM. Trimming left V 6 bases short and J 1 base short, with 13 bases between. This CDR3 region has 15 residues. The CDR3 DNA follows: TGTGCCAGCAGCCCCGACAGTACTTCCTACAATGAGCAGTTCTTC. Its translation is CASSPDSTSYNEQFF.

This clonotype appeared a few times. The rearrangement uses TRBV6-1 and TRBJ1-2; no definite D call. The CDR3 has 13 residues. Germline CDR1 MNHNS, CDR2 SASEGT. Trimming took off 6 bases at V and 9 bases at J, with 17 bases between the two ends. The CDR3 coding sequence is TGTGCCAGCAGGCCGCCTACATCCGGGCGCTACACCTTC. This sequence encodes CASRPPTSGRYTF.

Only one count was recorded for this clonotype. The rearrangement joins TRBV7-9 to TRBJ2-5, with D tentatively TRBD2 (6 bases). Germline CDR1 is SEHNR and CDR2 is FQNEAQ (reference sequence). The CDR3 sequence is 11 residues long. Trimming pared 6 bases from V and 9 bases from J, leaving 11 bases between. Here the CDR3 reads CASRIGEAQYF. CDR3 coding DNA: TGTGCCAGCAGGATAGGGGAGGCCCAGTACTTC.

This clonotype occurred many times. The J gene is TRBJ1-3, the V gene TRBV6-1, with D uncertain. The germline V gene has CDR1 MNHNS and CDR2 SASEGT. The V gene lost 1 base and the J gene lost 1 base, with 8 bases spanning the gap. This CDR3 spans 15 amino acids. The CDR3 DNA reads TGTGCCAGCAGTGAAGAGGAGGGATCTGGAAACACCATATATTTT. Translated: CASSEEEGSGNTIYF.

In its sample, this clonotype was seen many times. The V call is TRBV28, the J call TRBJ2-2; 9 bases align to TRBD2. This CDR3 has 16 residues. Germline CDR1 is MDHEN and CDR2 is SYDVKM. Trimming removed 4 bases from V and 5 bases from J; junction bases left unmatched: 8. CDR3 in DNA: TGTGCCAGCAGTTCATTAGCGGGAGTTATTACCGGGGAGCTGTTTTTT. Translated, it gives CASSSLAGVITGELFF.

This clonotype was detected a few times. The chain employs TRBV19 and TRBJ1-5; 7 nucleotides align to TRBD1. This CDR3 is 16 amino acids long. V trimming: 8 bases; J trimming: 5 bases; junction bases outside the gene matches: 15. Germline CDR1 LNHDA, CDR2 SQIVND (reference sequence). CDR3 sequence: CASGEYRDSFYQPQHF. The CDR3 region has the DNA TGTGCCAGTGGCGAGTACCGGGACAGCTTTTATCAGCCCCAGCATTTT. Drawing the rest from reference TRBV19 and TRBJ1-5, the complete variable domain is DGGITQSPKYLFRKEGQNVTLSCEQNLNHDAMYWYRQDPGQGLRLIYYSQIVNDFQKGDIAEGYSVSREKKESFPLTVTSAQKNPTAFYLCASGEYRDSFYQPQHFGDGTRLSIL.

The rearrangement joins TRBV28 to TRBJ1-3; no reliable D call. Germline CDR1 MDHEN, CDR2 SYDVKM. This CDR3 region has 10 residues. The ends were cut back, 11 bases at V and 8 bases at J, with 10 bases in the middle. The CDR3 region is CAGPEDTIYF. The CDR3 DNA sequence: TGTGCCGGACCCGAGGACACCATATATTTT.

This clonotype was detected many times. The V call is TRBV5-5, the J call TRBJ2-1; D gene unclear. V was pared by 2 bases and J by 6 bases, with 15 bases between. The CDR3 totals 15 residues. In germline, CDR1 is SGHKS, CDR2 YYEKEE (reference sequence). The CDR3 is CASSFAERESNEQFF. The CDR3 DNA reads TGTGCCAGCAGCTTTGCGGAAAGGGAATCCAATGAGCAGTTCTTC.

This clonotype occurred a few times. This rearrangement joins TRBV30 to TRBJ2-2; D remains ambiguous. Germline V gene data show CDR1 as GTSNPN and CDR2 as SVGIG (reference sequence). This CDR3 comprises 13 residues. Trimming shortened V by 0 bases and J by 5 bases, and 7 bases separated the two germline ends. CDR3 in DNA: TGTGCCTGGAGTGTACGAGCTACCGGGGAGCTGTTTTTT. It yields the protein CAWSVRATGELFF.

This clonotype was recorded at least ten times. The chain is built from TRBV7-2 and TRBJ2-3, with D unclear. Trimming stripped 2 bases from V and 0 bases from J, with 6 bases between. There are 14 residues in the CDR3. CDR1 SGHTA and CDR2 FQGNSA come from the germline V gene. The CDR3 bases are TGTGCCAGCAGCTTAATGTCAAGCACAGATACGCAGTATTTT. Its translation: CASSLMSSTDTQYF.

The rearrangement joins TRBV6-5 to TRBJ2-7, with a possible D match to TRBD2 (6 bases). The CDR3 spans 12 residues. In germline, CDR1 is MNHEY, CDR2 SVGAGI. V dropped 2 bases and J dropped 6 bases, with 8 bases sitting between them. In nucleotides, the CDR3 is TGTGCCAGCAGTTACAGGAGGGGCGAGCAGTACTTC. It specifies CASSYRRGEQYF.

The V and J genes are TRBV5-1 and TRBJ2-7; a possible D gene is TRBD1 (6 bases). This CDR3 is built from 13 residues. V gave up 2 bases and J gave up 6 bases, with 12 bases separating them. Germline loops: CDR1 SGHRS, CDR2 YFSETQ. Written as DNA, the CDR3 is TGCGCCAGCAGCTTCACAGGGCAGAGCGAGCAGTACTTC. As protein: CASSFTGQSEQYF.

V gene TRBV29-1 combines with J gene TRBJ2-7, with D unresolved. Germline values: CDR1 SQVTM, CDR2 ANQGSEA. The CDR3 has 17 residues. V lost 5 bases to trimming and J lost 0 bases, with 23 bases between them. The CDR3 DNA is TGCAGCGTTAAATGCGAAATGAAGACACTACGCTCCTACGAGCAGTACTTC. Amino acids: CSVKCEMKTLRSYEQYF.

The sample holds a few counts of this clonotype. This chain links TRBV12-2 with TRBJ2-1; TRBD1, the table's D call, was not compared with the DNA. TRBV12-2 is labeled a pseudogene. The CDR3 is 16 residues long. CDR3 residues: CASRHPRTGMDNEQFF. The CDR3, as DNA: TGTGCAAGTCGCCACCCAAGGACAGGGATGGACAATGAGCAGTTCTTC.

Many counts were recorded for this clonotype. This chain uses TRBV5-6 with TRBJ1-5; the match to TRBD1 covers 8 bases. There are 16 residues in the CDR3. V lost 3 bases to trimming and J lost 4 bases; unmatched junction nucleotides: 9. Germline CDR1 SGHDT, CDR2 YYEEEE. CDR3 in amino acids: CASSSWTGPSNQPQHF. The CDR3 nucleotides read TGTGCCAGCAGCTCATGGACAGGGCCCTCAAATCAGCCCCAGCATTTT.

This clonotype was found many times. The rearrangement uses TRBV5-6 and TRBJ1-5; D might be TRBD1 (5 bases). V was shortened by 2 bases and J by 3 bases, with 12 bases between the two germline ends. Germline assignment: CDR1 SGHDT and CDR2 YYEEEE. There are 15 residues in the CDR3. The CDR3 loop reads CASSLGAGNNQPQHF. In DNA form, the CDR3 reads TGTGCCAGCAGCTTAGGGGCAGGAAACAATCAGCCCCAGCATTTT.